In this sample, the clone carrying this T cell receptor (beta chain) turned up once. The data are from a study of blood T cell repertoires in COVID-19. Sequencing was performed with immunoSEQ multiplex PCR; in TCRdb, only in-frame clones are kept and a portion is missing. The sample records approximately 120,000 clones, about 93% being singletons. V was clipped by 0 bases and J by 3 bases; unmatched bases: 6. CDR1 and CDR2 from the germline V gene are LGHNA and YNFKEQ. The CDR3 is 17 amino acids. This rearrangement joins TRBV4-2 to TRBJ2-3; 10 bases match TRBD1. The origin of this receptor is a man aged 50-59 years with COVID-19, enrolled during active disease. The sample was peripheral blood. The CDR3 protein is CASSQDPDRGPTDTQYF. The CDR3 nucleotides are TGTGCCAGCAGCCAAGATCCAGACAGGGGGCCAACAGATACGCAGTATTTT.